Presented here are 4 T cell receptor beta chains from one specimen sequenced in a study of T cells after posttransplantation cyclophosphamide. The repertoire was sequenced with immunoSEQ multiplex PCR; TCRdb's copy has only in-frame clones and lacks some. The table has about 52,000 clones, under 95% seen once. The sample was PBMCs. Receptor source: a woman between 25 and 40 years old in good health and a related stem cell transplant donor.

The chain joins TRBV5-4 to TRBJ1-3, with D perhaps TRBD1 (5 bases). The CDR3 sequence is 13 residues long. The germline CDR1 and CDR2 sequences are SGHNT and YYREEE (reference sequence). V lost 2 bases, J lost 4 bases, and 7 bases lay in between. Here the CDR3 reads CASSFRQGNTIYF. The CDR3 DNA sequence: TGTGCCAGCAGCTTCAGACAGGGAAACACCATATATTTT.

The genes are TRBV10-2 and TRBJ2-1, with D possibly matching TRBD1 (6 bases). From germline, CDR1 is WSHSY and CDR2 SAAADI. CDR3 size: 14 residues. V was pared by 2 bases and J by 4 bases, with 9 bases between. CDR3 nucleotide sequence: TGCGCCAGCAGTGAGGGACAGATTTACAATGAGCAGTTCTTC. Protein product: CASSEGQIYNEQFF.

The rearrangement uses TRBV5-1 and TRBJ2-1, with 8 positions matching TRBD1. CDR1 and CDR2 (germline): SGHRS, YFSETQ. The CDR3 runs 15 residues. V trimming: 4 bases; J trimming: 8 bases; junction bases outside the gene matches: 11. The CDR3 region has the DNA TGCGCCAGCAGCGGCTCGGGACAGGCATTCCATGAGCAGTTCTTC. It translates to CASSGSGQAFHEQFF.

CDR3: CASTLAQGSSGNTIYF. In DNA, the CDR3 is TGTGCCAGCACTTTAGCCCAGGGATCCTCTGGAAACACCATATATTTT. The gene calls are TRBV11-2 and TRBJ1-3; a weak D match, TRBD1 (5 bases). Trimming took off 7 bases at V and 0 bases at J, with 16 bases between the two ends. The CDR3 sequence is 16 residues long. Germline CDR1 SGHAT, CDR2 FQNNGV.